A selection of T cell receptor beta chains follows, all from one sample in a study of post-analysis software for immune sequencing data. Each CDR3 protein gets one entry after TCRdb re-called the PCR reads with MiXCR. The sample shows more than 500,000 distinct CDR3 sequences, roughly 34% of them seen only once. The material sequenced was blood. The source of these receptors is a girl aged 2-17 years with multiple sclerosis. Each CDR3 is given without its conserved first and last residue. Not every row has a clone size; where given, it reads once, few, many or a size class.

ASSFHLDGTEAF,.,TRBV28,TRBJ1-1
ASSYSRYLDQPQH,.,TRBV6-6,TRBJ1-5
ASRAPGLAVTDTQY,.,TRBV6-6,TRBJ2-3
ASSSKPGRSNYGYT,few,TRBV27,TRBJ1-2
ASSDRWSNSPLH,many,TRBV6-5,TRBJ1-6
ASSRQVTKNTEAF,.,TRBV7-2,TRBJ1-1
ASSFQGNQPQH,.,TRBV5-1,TRBJ1-5
AIDPSNTGELF,.,TRBV10-3,TRBJ2-2
SARDPRDRGTDTQY,few,TRBV20-1,TRBJ2-3
SIEDGTTDDEQF,.,TRBV29-1,TRBJ2-1
ASRLRDRVTDTQY,few,TRBV6-5,TRBJ2-3
ASTLRDTSYEQY,.,TRBV9,TRBJ2-7
ASTKGTGQNIQY,few,TRBV12-3/TRBV12-4,TRBJ2-4
SASRLAYQATQY,few,TRBV20-1,TRBJ2-3
ASSLRRGTDEAF,.,TRBV6-5,TRBJ1-1
ASSQAERGGWNEQF,.,TRBV4-1,TRBJ2-1
ASSPRQGAFDTEAF,.,TRBV18,TRBJ1-1
AISESPDYGYT,few,TRBV10-3,TRBJ1-2
ASSYGRGIDTDTQY,.,TRBV6-2/TRBV6-3,TRBJ2-3
ASSTSRGSNEKLF,.,TRBV2,TRBJ1-4
ASSQDASRATYEQY,few,TRBV4-2,TRBJ2-7
ASSYSAGPGDRFYEQY,.,TRBV6-5,.
ASSGSNTEAF,.,TRBV5-5,TRBJ1-1
SVANRGIGGNEQF,.,TRBV29-1,TRBJ2-1
ASSVDLQETQY,.,TRBV12-3/TRBV12-4,TRBJ2-5
ASSHPGQLYNEQF,.,TRBV12-3/TRBV12-4,TRBJ2-1
ASSSIDLAKNIQY,.,TRBV5-6,TRBJ2-4
SARDLSGRGNYGYT,few,TRBV20-1,TRBJ1-2
ASSLEIGGDTGELF,.,TRBV7-2,TRBJ2-2
TSRRSVGGEGGYT,once,TRBV6-2/TRBV6-3,TRBJ1-2
AIRFRGGLTDTQY,few,TRBV10-3,TRBJ2-3
ASSQVDGQETQY,few,TRBV4-1,TRBJ2-5
ASSQMGQGPETQY,few,TRBV5-1,TRBJ2-5
ASSPLSGVETQY,.,TRBV7-2,TRBJ2-5
ASSLDGRSLNQPQH,few,TRBV7-8,TRBJ1-5
SATRQGDTEAF,.,TRBV29-1,TRBJ1-1
ASSSYIASYQQY,few,TRBV5-1,TRBJ2-7
VSSPEPRQGSSYEQY,.,TRBV7-9,TRBJ2-7
ASSFEAGGPWEQY,.,TRBV7-9,TRBJ2-7
ASSRPTGTTPIYNEQF,few,TRBV4-1,TRBJ2-1
ASAYSPSNQPQH,.,TRBV6-6,TRBJ1-5
ASSQPGQDIYGYT,.,TRBV12-3/TRBV12-4,TRBJ1-2
ASSYSRESNQPQH,.,TRBV6-5,TRBJ1-5
ASSLEPTSGTDTQY,.,TRBV11-3,TRBJ2-3
SATSGGSYNEQF,.,TRBV20-1,TRBJ2-1
ASSRTGRGLNEKLF,.,TRBV13,TRBJ1-4
ASSLALGSYNEQF,few,TRBV7-2,TRBJ2-1